The 10 T cell receptor beta chains listed next were all sequenced from one sample in a study of long-term antiretroviral therapy in people with HIV. Survey level was the resolution at which the v3.0 immunoSEQ assay ran. Profiling relied on immunoSEQ multiplex PCR, and the TCRdb table lists in-frame clones only, not all of them. The table includes 26,000 or so clones, over 75% detected once. The sample in question was unsorted PBMCs, obtained 2 years after starting antiretroviral therapy. Receptors originate from a man between 50 and 59 years old with HIV.

This clone has just one count. The V gene is TRBV9, the J gene TRBJ1-1, with no clear D. In germline, CDR1 is SGDLS, CDR2 YYNGEE. The CDR3 contains 15 residues. Between the trimmed V and J ends, which lost 3 bases and 1 base, there was a span of 13 bases. The CDR3 is CASSAREGKNTEAFF. CDR3 bases: TGTGCCAGCAGCGCCCGTGAAGGGAAGAACACTGAAGCTTTCTTT.

A word on this clone: A read error may account for a junction end that differs from germline. CDR3 nucleotide sequence: TGTGCCAGCAGCCTAGCGGGGGGCCTCTCCTACGAGCAGTACTTC. It encodes CASSLAGGLSYEQYF. The chain couples TRBV7-2 to TRBJ2-7, with TRBD2 identical over 11 bases. Germline V gene sequence: CDR1 SGHTA, CDR2 FQGNSA. This CDR3 is built from 15 residues. The full variable domain, completed using reference TRBV7-2 and TRBJ2-7, is GAGVSQSPSNKVTEKGKDVELRCDPISGHTALYWYRQSLGQGLEFLIYFQGNSAPDKSGLPSDRFSAERTGGSVSTLTIQRTQQEDSAVYLCASSLAGGLSYEQYFGPGTRLTVT.

V is TRBV11-3 and J is TRBJ2-5; perhaps TRBD1 as D (6 bases). The V and J ends lost 0 bases and 5 bases respectively, with 19 bases between them. The germline V gene encodes CDR1 SGHNT and CDR2 YENEEA. The length of the CDR3 is 17 residues. CDR3 in DNA: TGTGCCAGCAGCTTAGATACCCAGACAGGACATCCCGAGACCCAGTACTTC. This translates into CASSLDTQTGHPETQYF.

The gene calls are TRBV28 and TRBJ2-6; D ambiguous. The CDR3 has 17 amino acids. V lost 7 bases, J lost 3 bases, and 19 bases lay in between. Germline-derived CDR1 and CDR2 are MDHEN and SYDVKM. CDR3 residues: CASTFKRTSIGANVLTF. The CDR3 DNA sequence: TGTGCCAGCACCTTTAAACGGACCTCCATTGGGGCCAACGTCCTGACTTTC.

The CDR3 sequence: CASSIDRTDKLGEQYF. CDR3 nucleotides: TGTGCCAGTAGTATAGACCGGACGGATAAACTAGGGGAGCAGTACTTC. This chain uses TRBV19 with TRBJ2-7; maybe TRBD2 (5 bases). Germline V gene data show CDR1 as LNHDA and CDR2 as SQIVND (reference sequence). The CDR3 length is 16 residues. Between the trimmed V and J ends, which lost 0 bases and 7 bases, there was a span of 19 bases.

The chain has TRBV6-5 and TRBJ1-4; perhaps TRBD1 as D (6 bases). The V end was cut by 2 bases, the J end by 2 bases, with 6 bases between. Germline assignment: CDR1 MNHEY and CDR2 SVGAGI. This CDR3 contains 14 residues. The CDR3 DNA is TGTGCCAGCAGTTACAGGGGGACTAATGAAAAACTGTTTTTT. Amino acids: CASSYRGTNEKLFF.

The chain employs TRBV5-4 and TRBJ2-1; TRBD1 might be the D (6 bases). Germline CDR1 reads SGHNT; CDR2 reads YYREEE (reference sequence). V was trimmed by 4 bases and J by 0 bases, leaving 14 bases between them. The CDR3 runs to 16 residues. The CDR3 sequence: CASSPGAPSSYNEQFF. In DNA form, the CDR3 reads TGTGCCAGCAGCCCAGGGGCGCCTAGCTCCTACAATGAGCAGTTCTTC.

This clone was seen a few times. DNA for the CDR3: TGTGCCAGCGGGGGTGGGAGCTATAATTCACCCCTCCACTTT. It codes for CASGGGSYNSPLHF. This sequence joins TRBV7-9 and TRBJ1-6, with D possibly TRBD1 on 5 matching bases. The V gene lost 8 bases and the J gene lost 3 bases, with 11 bases spanning the gap. CDR3 length: 14 amino acids. Per the germline V gene, CDR1 is SEHNR and CDR2 is FQNEAQ (reference sequence). The variable domain in full, completed from reference TRBV7-9 and TRBJ1-6, reads DTGVSQNPRHKITKRGQNVTFRCDPISEHNRLYWYRQTLGQGPEFLTYFQNEAQLEKSRLLSDRFSAERPKGSFSTLEIQRTEQGDSAMYLCASGGGSYNSPLHFGNGTRLTVT.

The V gene is TRBV11-2, the J gene TRBJ2-7; 12 nucleotides align to TRBD1. V shed 0 bases, J shed 13 bases, and the junction held 7 bases outside the gene matches. CDR1 is SGHAT, CDR2 FQNNGV, per germline. CDR3 length: 14 amino acids. CDR3 nucleotides: TGTGCCAGCAGCTTAGACGGGACAGGGGGCCGATACTACTTC. It translates to CASSLDGTGGRYYF.

The genes are TRBV7-2 and TRBJ2-5; TRBD1 agrees at 8 bases. Germline-derived CDR1 and CDR2 are SGHTA and FQGNSA. V lost 4 bases and J lost 3; bases outside the gene matches: 7. The CDR3 sequence is 15 residues long. The CDR3 protein is CASSSRTGTEETQYF. CDR3 bases: TGTGCCAGCAGCTCAAGGACAGGGACTGAAGAGACCCAGTACTTC. The entire variable domain, with the rest obtained from reference TRBV7-2 and TRBJ2-5, is as follows: GAGVSQSPSNKVTEKGKDVELRCDPISGHTALYWYRQSLGQGLEFLIYFQGNSAPDKSGLPSDRFSAERTGGSVSTLTIQRTQQEDSAVYLCASSSRTGTEETQYFGPGTRLLVL.